The entry that follows covers one TCR beta chain sequence. The germline gives CDR1 SGHVS, CDR2 FNYEAQ. The V and J ends lost 4 bases and 1 base, in that order; junction bases with no gene match: 5. CDR3 length: 17 residues. In the original workflow: The authors estimated nucleated cell counts from reference gene primer amplification. Sequencing used immunoSEQ multiplex PCR; TCRdb keeps in-frame clones, though not all of them. Clone size and V and J calls were adopted from that table, with D and trimming inferred from the DNA. There are more than 75,000 clones in the sample; about 86% occur only once, and approximately 5.1% lies in the top ten. This specimen comes from a study of blood T cell repertoires in COVID-19. Study in general: Samples of COVID-19 (acute and convalescent) were obtained from the United States, Italy and Spain.

The clonotype originates from a woman of 80 years or more with acute or convalescent COVID-19. V gene TRBV7-6 combines with J gene TRBJ1-6, with 9 bases lining up with TRBD1. The sequenced sample was peripheral blood. DNA of the CDR3: TGTGCCAGCAGCTCGGACAGGGGCGAGTCCTATAATTCACCCCTCCACTTT. Translated, it gives CASSSDRGESYNSPLHF.